This T cell receptor (beta chain) was identified during a study of technical replicates of blood from a handful of donors. There are a few counts of this clone. The trim removed 5 bases at V and 6 bases at J, leaving 6 bases unmatched. There are 15 residues in the CDR3. Germline CDR1 reads LNHDA; CDR2 reads SQIVND (reference sequence). The repertoire was sequenced with immunoSEQ multiplex PCR; TCRdb's copy has only in-frame clones and lacks some. In the table there are 79,000 or so clones, 85% to 95% of which are singletons. Sequencing was done on a sample of T cells isolated from PBMCs. The TCR originated in a human donor in good health. The J gene is TRBJ2-7, the V gene TRBV19; the match to TRBD2 covers 14 bases. The CDR3 region is CASSPMTSGRAEQYF. The CDR3 DNA is TGTGCCAGTAGTCCTATGACTAGCGGGAGGGCCGAGCAGTACTTC.